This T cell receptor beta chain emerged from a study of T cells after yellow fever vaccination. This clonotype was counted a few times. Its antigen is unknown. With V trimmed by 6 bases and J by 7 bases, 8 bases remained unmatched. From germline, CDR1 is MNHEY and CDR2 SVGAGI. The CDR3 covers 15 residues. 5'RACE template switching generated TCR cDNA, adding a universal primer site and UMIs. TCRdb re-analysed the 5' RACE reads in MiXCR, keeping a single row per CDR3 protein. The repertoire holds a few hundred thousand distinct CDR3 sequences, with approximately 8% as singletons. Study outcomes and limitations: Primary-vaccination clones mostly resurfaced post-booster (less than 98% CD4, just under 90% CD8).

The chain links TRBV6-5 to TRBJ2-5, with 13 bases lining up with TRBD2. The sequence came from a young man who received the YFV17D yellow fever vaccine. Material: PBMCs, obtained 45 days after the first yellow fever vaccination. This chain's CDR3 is CASRTSGGAPVTQYF. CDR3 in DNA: TGTGCCAGCAGAACTAGCGGGGGGGCCCCAGTGACCCAGTACTTC.